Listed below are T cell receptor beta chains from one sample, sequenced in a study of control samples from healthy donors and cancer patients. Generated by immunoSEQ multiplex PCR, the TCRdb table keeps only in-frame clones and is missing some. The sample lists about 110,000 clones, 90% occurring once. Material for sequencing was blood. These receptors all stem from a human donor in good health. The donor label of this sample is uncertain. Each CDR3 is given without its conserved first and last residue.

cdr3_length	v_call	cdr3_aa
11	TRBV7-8	ASSSGGGSPLH
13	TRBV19	ATAGGLATNEKLF
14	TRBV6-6	ASSQLSAETGQGNV
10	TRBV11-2	ASSLVGEKLF
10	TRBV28	ASSSPAGSVS
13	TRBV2	ASRETGGAPIRAF
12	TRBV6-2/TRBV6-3	ASSYEQGNSPLH
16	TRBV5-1	ASSFLLWRRLLQETQY
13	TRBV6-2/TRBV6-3	ASSSMTLANYGYT
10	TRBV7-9	ASSLLNQPQH
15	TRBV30	AWSRGGGTAVTGELF
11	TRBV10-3	AARQGRDPEAF
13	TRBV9	ASSPHTRSSYEQY
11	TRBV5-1	ASSFDREYGYT
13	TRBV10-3	AISSGQGGTGELF
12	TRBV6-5	ASSYGTTSGEAF
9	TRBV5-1	ASSLVDTQY
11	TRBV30	AWGHEGNQPQH
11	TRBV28	ASVGTSRYEQY
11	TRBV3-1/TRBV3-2	ATTGQGRYEQY
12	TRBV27	ASSFRGLNQPQH
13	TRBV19	ASSTGQVAYNEQF
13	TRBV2	ASKPPPDVTYEQY
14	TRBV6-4	ASSESRASGNYGYT
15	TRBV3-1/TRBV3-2	ASSHRTGPLGRSPLH
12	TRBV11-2	ASSPDRGENIQY
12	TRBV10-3	AIRGTGDGQPQH
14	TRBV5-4	ASSLEVRRMNTEAF
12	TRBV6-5	ASRRTGVLDGYT
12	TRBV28	ASSLLQRNTEAF
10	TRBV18	ASSLDREQTF
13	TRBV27	ASSPTTGRRNEQY
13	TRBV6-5	ASRTWGQGTYEQY
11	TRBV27	ASSPRVYYGYT
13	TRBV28	ASSSPGQGYMGYT
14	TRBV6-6	ASSPGQGAGANVLT
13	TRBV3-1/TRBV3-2	ASSLGHPNTGELF
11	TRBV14	ASSQDTNSPLH
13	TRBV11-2	ASSADRGLRTEAF
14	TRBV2	ASSEAWLKSRDTQY
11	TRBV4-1	ASSQALRYEQY
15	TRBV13	ASSSRRKSSGANVLT
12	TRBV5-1	ASSFTDMNTEAF
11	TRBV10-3	AISDRNYYEQY
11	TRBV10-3	AISRQEYQPQH
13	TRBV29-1	SVRTTGVSNSPLH
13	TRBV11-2	ASSSGTGDGDTQY
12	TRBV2	ASSNQGAGTEAF
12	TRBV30	AWRKKNTNSPLH
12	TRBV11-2	ASSLVGSRETQY
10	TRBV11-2	ASSGEGYGYT
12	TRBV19	ASRRGQGPGEQY
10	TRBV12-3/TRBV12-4	ASSNRNSPLH
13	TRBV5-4	ASSTSGGSYNEQF
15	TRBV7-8	ASSRTGAGDSNQPQH
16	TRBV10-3	AISDQSRAGEGQETQY
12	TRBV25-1	ASSSNSLRYGYT
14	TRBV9	ASSVGGLNRYNEQF
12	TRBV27	ASSSGQLRNGYT